These T cell receptor beta chains were read from a single sample in a study of OX40 agonist ivuxolimab in advanced cancers. Libraries were prepared by immunoSEQ multiplex PCR; TCRdb keeps only in-frame clonotypes and omits some of them. The sample includes 80,000 or so clones, about 90% of them seen just once. The source was CD4+ or CD8+ T cells sorted from blood, collected in a trial of the OX40 agonist ivuxolimab. These receptor sequences come from an adult with an advanced solid tumor such as melanoma, head and neck, liver or kidney cancer. Both conserved end residues are part of each CDR3. D genes are given only for firm matches. Size tells how often a clone was seen (once, few, many) or the class of an expanded clone, and some rows leave it out.

NA | TRBJ1-6 | NA | TRBV7-2 | CASSSRILSPLHF | TGTGCCAGCAGCTCCAGAATTCTTTCACCCCTCCACTTT
NA | TRBJ1-1 | NA | TRBV11-3 | CASSSLVRGATEAFF | TGTGCCAGCAGCTCCTTGGTTCGGGGGGCCACTGAAGCTTTCTTT
TRBD2 | TRBJ2-7 | NA | TRBV4-2 | CASSRPSSGGANFISYEQYF | TGTGCCAGCAGCCGTCCATCTAGCGGGGGGGCCAACTTCATATCCTACGAGCAGTACTTC
TRBD2 | TRBJ2-1 | NA | TRBV11-2 | CASSLLAGPYNEQFF | TGTGCCAGCAGCTTACTAGCGGGGCCGTACAATGAGCAGTTCTTC
NA | TRBJ1-1 | NA | TRBV29-1 | CSDGRLGGEAFF | TGCAGCGACGGGCGTTTGGGGGGCGAAGCTTTCTTT
NA | TRBJ1-5 | NA | TRBV19 | CASSIYGGGQPQHF | TGTGCCAGTAGTATATATGGGGGAGGGCAGCCCCAGCATTTT
NA | TRBJ2-5 | NA | TRBV19 | CASRPWGEMETQYF | TGTGCCAGTAGGCCCTGGGGGGAGATGGAGACCCAGTACTTC
NA | TRBJ2-2 | NA | TRBV27 | CASSLGAWNTGELFF | TGTGCCAGCAGTTTGGGCGCCTGGAACACCGGGGAGCTGTTTTTT
NA | TRBJ2-3 | few | TRBV5-1 | CASSPWGVGTDTQYF | TGCGCCAGCAGCCCCTGGGGGGTGGGCACAGATACGCAGTATTTT
NA | TRBJ1-2 | NA | TRBV28 | CASRAPSILRGHGYTF | TGTGCCAGCAGGGCTCCTTCCATCTTAAGAGGCCATGGCTACACCTTC
NA | TRBJ1-3 | NA | TRBV19 | CATRDGVRGLSGNTIYF | TGTGCCACCCGAGATGGAGTAAGGGGTCTTTCTGGAAACACCATATATTTT
TRBD1 | TRBJ1-1 | NA | TRBV7-8 | CASSGRPQGEEAFF | TGTGCCAGCAGCGGAAGGCCCCAGGGGGAGGAAGCTTTCTTT
TRBD2 | TRBJ2-1 | once | TRBV10-3 | CAISPSGGSNEQFF | TGTGCCATCAGCCCTAGCGGGGGGAGTAATGAGCAGTTCTTC
NA | TRBJ2-7 | NA | TRBV7-2 | CASSLEWTASYEQYF | TGTGCCAGCAGCTTAGAGTGGACAGCATCCTACGAGCAGTACTTC
TRBD2 | TRBJ2-1 | few | TRBV4-1 | CASSQEDSSGGGIF | TGCGCCAGCAGCCAAGAGGATTCCAGCGGGGGGGGGATCTTC
NA | TRBJ2-7 | NA | TRBV2 | CASSDARFSYEQYF | TGTGCCAGCAGTGATGCGCGGTTCTCCTACGAGCAGTACTTC
NA | TRBJ1-4 | NA | TRBV29-1 | CSVLTNEKLFF | TGCAGCGTCCTCACTAATGAAAAACTGTTTTTT
NA | TRBJ2-2 | NA | TRBV6-6 | CASSYIRGELFF | TGTGCCAGCAGTTACATCCGAGGGGAGCTGTTTTTT
TRBD1 | TRBJ2-5 | NA | TRBV25-1 | CASSALRGFGTQYF | TGTGCCAGCAGTGCCCTCAGGGGGTTCGGGACCCAGTACTTC
NA | TRBJ1-4 | NA | TRBV10-3 | CATHGGEEKLFF | TGTGCCACCCATGGGGGTGAGGAAAAACTGTTTTTT
TRBD1 | TRBJ1-2 | NA | TRBV27 | CASSFGTGEGGYTF | TGTGCCAGCAGTTTCGGGACAGGGGAAGGTGGCTACACCTTC
NA | TRBJ2-1 | NA | TRBV11-2 | CASSFWLYNEQFF | TGTGCCAGCAGCTTCTGGCTGTACAATGAGCAGTTCTTC
TRBD2 | TRBJ2-1 | NA | TRBV6-5 | CASSYSRGISYNEQFF | TGTGCCAGCAGTTACTCGCGGGGGATCTCCTACAATGAGCAGTTCTTC
TRBD2 | TRBJ2-2 | NA | TRBV5-1 | CASSLATSGHTGELFF | TGCGCCAGCAGCTTGGCCACTAGCGGACACACCGGGGAGCTGTTTTTT
NA | TRBJ2-7 | NA | TRBV7-2 | CASSLEVRRYEQYF | TGTGCCAGCAGCTTAGAAGTCAGACGGTACGAGCAGTACTTC
TRBD2 | TRBJ2-3 | NA | TRBV4-2 | CASSQGTSGSADTQYF | TGTGCCAGCAGCCAAGGGACTAGCGGGAGCGCAGATACGCAGTATTTT
NA | TRBJ2-3 | NA | TRBV7-9 | CASSSSSGWTDTQYF | TGTGCCAGCAGCTCCTCCAGCGGGTGGACAGATACGCAGTATTTT
NA | TRBJ1-1 | NA | TRBV30 | CAWSRGSTEAFF | TGTGCCTGGAGTAGAGGGAGCACTGAAGCTTTCTTT
NA | TRBJ2-1 | NA | TRBV10-3 | CAIQAEEEQFF | TGTGCCATACAGGCCGAGGAGGAGCAGTTCTTC
NA | TRBJ2-1 | NA | TRBV10-2 | CASRRAGDNEQFF | TGCGCCAGCCGGAGGGCTGGCGACAATGAGCAGTTCTTC
NA | TRBJ2-5 | NA | TRBV18 | CASSPRGAEETQYF | TGTGCCAGCTCCCCTCGGGGGGCCGAGGAGACCCAGTACTTC
NA | TRBJ2-1 | NA | TRBV20-1 | CSARQHNEQFF | TGCAGTGCTAGACAGCACAATGAGCAGTTCTTC
NA | TRBJ1-2 | NA | TRBV4-2 | CASSQDHSAGLNYGYTF | TGTGCCAGCAGCCAAGATCATTCTGCCGGCCTCAACTATGGCTACACCTTC
NA | TRBJ2-5 | NA | TRBV11-2 | CAIRDRGSGETQYF | TGTGCCATCCGGGACAGAGGGAGCGGGGAGACCCAGTACTTC
TRBD1 | TRBJ2-3 | NA | TRBV7-3 | CASSPGQGTDTQYF | TGTGCCAGCAGCCCCGGACAGGGCACAGATACGCAGTATTTT
TRBD1 | TRBJ2-2 | NA | TRBV6-5 | CASRDRGRTGELFF | TGTGCCAGCAGGGATAGGGGGCGCACCGGGGAGCTGTTTTTT
NA | TRBJ2-5 | NA | TRBV6-5 | CASSTLGETQYF | TGTGCCAGCAGTACCTTAGGGGAGACCCAGTACTTC
NA | TRBJ2-5 | NA | TRBV28 | CASSFAGQETQYF | TGTGCCAGCAGTTTTGCGGGGCAAGAGACCCAGTACTTC
NA | TRBJ2-5 | NA | TRBV6-4 | CASSKRSGRGQETQYF | TGTGCCAGCAGTAAGAGGTCGGGACGGGGCCAAGAGACCCAGTACTTC
TRBD2 | TRBJ2-7 | NA | TRBV4-2 | CASSQVSGVRRTSHEQYF | TGTGCCAGCAGCCAAGTGAGCGGGGTCCGCCGGACCTCGCACGAGCAGTACTTC
NA | TRBJ1-2 | once | TRBV7-8 | CASSLDPRIGYTF | TGTGCCAGCAGCTTAGATCCCAGAATCGGCTACACCTTC
NA | TRBJ1-6 | few | TRBV7-9 | CASSIGSSYNSPLHF | TGTGCCAGCAGCATAGGGAGCTCCTATAATTCACCCCTCCACTTT